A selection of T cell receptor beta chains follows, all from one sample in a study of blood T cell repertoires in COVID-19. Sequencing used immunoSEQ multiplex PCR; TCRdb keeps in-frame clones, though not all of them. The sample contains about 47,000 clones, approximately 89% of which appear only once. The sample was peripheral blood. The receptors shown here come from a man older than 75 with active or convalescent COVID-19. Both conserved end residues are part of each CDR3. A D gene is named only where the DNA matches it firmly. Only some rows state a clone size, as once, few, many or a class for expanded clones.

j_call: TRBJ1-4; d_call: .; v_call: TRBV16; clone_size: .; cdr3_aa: CASSQSMGDRSPTNEKLFF; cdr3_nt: TGTGCCAGCAGCCAATCGATGGGTGACAGGAGCCCAACTAATGAAAAACTGTTTTTT
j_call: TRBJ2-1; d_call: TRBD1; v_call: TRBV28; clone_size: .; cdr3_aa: CASSFTGGFYNEQFF; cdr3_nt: TGTGCCAGCAGTTTCACAGGGGGATTCTACAATGAGCAGTTCTTC
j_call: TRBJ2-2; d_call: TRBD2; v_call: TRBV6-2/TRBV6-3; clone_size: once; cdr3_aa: CASSYSSGATGELFF; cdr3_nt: TGTGCCAGCAGTTACTCTAGCGGGGCCACCGGGGAGCTGTTTTTT
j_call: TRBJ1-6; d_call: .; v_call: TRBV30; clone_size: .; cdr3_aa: CAWSAGQDNSPLHF; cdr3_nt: TGTGCCTGGAGTGCTGGGCAGGATAATTCACCCCTCCACTTT
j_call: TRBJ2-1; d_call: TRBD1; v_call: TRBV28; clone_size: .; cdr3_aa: CASSKGQGIPNEQFF; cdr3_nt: TGTGCCAGCAGTAAGGGACAGGGTATCCCCAATGAGCAGTTCTTC
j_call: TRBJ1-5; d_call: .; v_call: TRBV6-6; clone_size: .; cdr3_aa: CASKTTTEDSNQPQHF; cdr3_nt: TGTGCCAGCAAGACCACGACTGAAGATAGCAATCAGCCCCAGCATTTT
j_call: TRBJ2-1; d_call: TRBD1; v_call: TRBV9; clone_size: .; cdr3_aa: CASSVAWTGGFYNEQFF; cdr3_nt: TGTGCCAGCAGCGTAGCTTGGACAGGGGGCTTCTACAATGAGCAGTTCTTC
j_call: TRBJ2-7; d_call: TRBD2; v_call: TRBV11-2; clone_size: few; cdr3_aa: CASSLASGLIYEQYF; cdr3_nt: TGTGCCAGCAGCTTAGCTAGCGGGTTGATCTACGAGCAGTACTTC
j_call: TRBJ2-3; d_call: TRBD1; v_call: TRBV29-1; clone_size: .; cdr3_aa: CSVTLMDRGGDTQYF; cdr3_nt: TGCAGCGTCACTCTTATGGACAGGGGAGGAGATACGCAGTATTTT
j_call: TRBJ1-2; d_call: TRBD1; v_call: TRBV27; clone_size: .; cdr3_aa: CASRSKTGPFYGYTF; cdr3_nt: TGTGCCAGCAGAAGTAAGACAGGGCCCTTCTATGGCTACACCTTC
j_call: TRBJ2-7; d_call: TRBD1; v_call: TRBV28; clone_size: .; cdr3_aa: CASSGTASYEQYF; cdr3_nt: TGTGCCAGCAGTGGGACAGCCTCCTACGAGCAGTACTTC
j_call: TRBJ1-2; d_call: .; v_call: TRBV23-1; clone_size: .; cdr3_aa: CASSQSGVSFYGYTF; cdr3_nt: TGCGCCAGCAGTCAATCCGGGGTCAGTTTCTATGGCTACACCTTC
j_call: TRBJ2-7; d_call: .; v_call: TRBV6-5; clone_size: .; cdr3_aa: CASSGEYEQYF; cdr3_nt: TGTGCCAGCAGCGGGGAGTACGAGCAGTACTTC